This TCR beta chain was profiled in a study of shared T cell receptors in the human thymus. Here immunoSEQ multiplex PCR was the method, and the copy in TCRdb shows in-frame clones only, minus some. The sample has some 720,000 clones, more than 75% seen once. The CDR3 runs to 16 residues. V lost 3 bases, J lost 2 bases, and 5 bases stayed unmatched. Germline V gene sequence: CDR1 SGHRS, CDR2 YFSETQ. These records were also assigned to another study, of human thymus T cells. That investigation notes: Those donating were healthy Finnish infants in corrective surgery for congenital heart defects. Resected material from corrective heart surgery provided the thymus tissue analysed. In thymic and blood repertoires alike, V and J usage looked biased. There were highly overlapping thymic repertoires among unrelated individuals, as related research reported.

The rearrangement joins TRBV5-1 to TRBJ2-1; 10 nucleotides agree with TRBD2. The TCR was taken from a boy under three years old with a congenital heart defect. Sample: thymocytes. DNA of the CDR3: TGCGCCAGCAGCTGCACACTAGCGGGAACCTACAATGAGCAGTTCTTC. Protein: CASSCTLAGTYNEQFF.